This TCR beta chain is from a study of cytomegalovirus exposure and HLA in healthy donors. Points from the study as a whole: Cytomegalovirus association was listed for approximately 150 TCR beta chains. Researchers reported from a later analysis that most CMV-associated TCR beta chains appeared HLA-restricted. Data from an earlier analysis indicated that most TCR beta V segments were productive either about 87% or about 30% of the time.

It was with 60 Vbeta and 13 Jbeta primers that the PCR ran. The protocol was immunoSEQ multiplex PCR, while the TCRdb copy is restricted to in-frame clones and leaves out a portion. The table lists about 140,000 clones, around 81% of them singletons, with 2% to 3% in the top ten. Points on this clone: Its antigen is as yet unknown.

The sequencing input was PBMCs. This receptor was taken from a man aged 50-59 years in good health and CMV-seronegative.

DNA for the CDR3: TGTGCCAGCAGTTACAATAAGAACACTGAAGCTTTCTTT. Its protein product is CASSYNKNTEAFF. The chain links TRBV6-5 to TRBJ1-1; D unresolved. The germline gives CDR1 MNHEY, CDR2 SVGAGI. Trimming left V 2 bases short and J 1 base short, with 5 bases between. This CDR3 has 13 amino acids.